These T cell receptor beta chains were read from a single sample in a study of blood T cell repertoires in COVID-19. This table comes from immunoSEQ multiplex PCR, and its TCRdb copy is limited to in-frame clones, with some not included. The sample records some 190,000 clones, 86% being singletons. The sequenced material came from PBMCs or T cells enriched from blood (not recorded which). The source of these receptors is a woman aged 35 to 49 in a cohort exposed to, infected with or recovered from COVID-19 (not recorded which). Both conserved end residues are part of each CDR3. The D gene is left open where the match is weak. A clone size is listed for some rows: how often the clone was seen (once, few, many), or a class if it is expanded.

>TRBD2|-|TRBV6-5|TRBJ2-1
CASSYRLAGYNEQFF
TGTGCCAGCAGCTACCGACTAGCGGGATACAATGAGCAGTTCTTC
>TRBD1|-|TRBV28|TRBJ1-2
CASSAGTGGNNGYTF
TGTGCCAGCAGTGCCGGGACAGGGGGCAACAATGGCTACACCTTC
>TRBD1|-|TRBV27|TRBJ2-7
CASRATGGSYEQYF
TGTGCCAGCAGAGCGACAGGGGGCTCCTACGAGCAGTACTTC
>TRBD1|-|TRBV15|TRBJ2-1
CATSTDRGQFF
TGTGCCACCAGCACCGACAGGGGGCAGTTCTTC
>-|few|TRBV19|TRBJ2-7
CASSITGSSYEQYF
TGTGCCAGTAGTATAACAGGGAGCTCCTACGAGCAGTACTTC
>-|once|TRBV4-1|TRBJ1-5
CASSQDQVYNQPQHF
TGCGCCAGCAGCCAAGATCAGGTATACAATCAGCCCCAGCATTTT
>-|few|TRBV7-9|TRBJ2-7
CASSLRGVNDYEQYF
TGTGCCAGCAGCTTAAGAGGCGTAAACGACTACGAGCAGTACTTC
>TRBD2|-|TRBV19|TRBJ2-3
CASSTSGGSTDTQYF
TGTGCCAGTAGTACCAGCGGGGGCTCCACAGATACGCAGTATTTT
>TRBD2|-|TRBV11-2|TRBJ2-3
CASSLPRGAGDTQYF
TGTGCCAGCAGCTTACCGCGGGGGGCCGGAGATACGCAGTATTTT
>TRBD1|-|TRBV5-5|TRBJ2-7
CASLPGQGDYEQYF
TGTGCCAGCCTCCCGGGACAGGGTGATTACGAGCAGTACTTC
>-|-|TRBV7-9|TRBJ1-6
CASQIWAGDSPLHF
TGTGCCAGCCAAATTTGGGCGGGGGATTCACCCCTCCACTTT
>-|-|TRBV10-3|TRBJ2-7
CAISEQVLTYEQYF
TGTGCCATCAGTGAGCAGGTCCTTACCTACGAGCAGTACTTC
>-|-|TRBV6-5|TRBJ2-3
CATLRGDTQYF
TGTGCCACCTTAAGGGGAGATACGCAGTATTTT
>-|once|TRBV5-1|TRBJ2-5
CASSWRGGETQYF
TGCGCCAGCAGCTGGAGGGGTGGGGAGACCCAGTACTTC
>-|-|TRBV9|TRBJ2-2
CASSVVSGGSTGELFF
TGTGCCAGCAGCGTAGTCAGCGGAGGGAGCACCGGGGAGCTGTTTTTT
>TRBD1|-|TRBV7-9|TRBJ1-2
CASSSPGQGANYGYTF
TGTGCCAGCAGTTCACCGGGACAGGGGGCTAACTATGGCTACACCTTC
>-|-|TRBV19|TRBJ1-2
CASSPSGGASLGYTF
TGTGCCAGTAGCCCCAGCGGGGGCGCAAGCCTTGGCTACACCTTC
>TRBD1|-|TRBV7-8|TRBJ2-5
CASSFQTGMRETQYF
TGTGCCAGCAGCTTTCAGACAGGGATGAGGGAGACCCAGTACTTC
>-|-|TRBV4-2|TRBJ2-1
CASSQELGLGHEQFF
TGTGCCAGCAGCCAAGAGCTCGGCCTGGGCCATGAGCAGTTCTTC
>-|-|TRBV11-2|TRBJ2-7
CASSLDYGSQYEQYF
TGTGCCAGCAGCTTAGATTACGGGAGCCAGTACGAGCAGTACTTC
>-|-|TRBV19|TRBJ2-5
CASSYGTGGQETQYF
TGTGCCAGTAGTTACGGGACTGGGGGACAAGAGACCCAGTACTTC
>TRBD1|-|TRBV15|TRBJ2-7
CATSSDRGNKYEQYF
TGTGCCACCAGTTCGGACAGGGGGAATAAGTACGAGCAGTACTTC
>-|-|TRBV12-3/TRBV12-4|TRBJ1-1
CASRAPGLIGAFF
TGTGCCTCGCGGGCCCCTGGGTTGATTGGAGCTTTCTTT
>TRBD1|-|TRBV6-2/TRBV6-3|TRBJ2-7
CASSSTGGRREQYF
TGTGCCAGCAGTTCGACAGGGGGCCGGAGGGAGCAGTACTTC
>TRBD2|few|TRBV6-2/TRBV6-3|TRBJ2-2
CASSLSGGDTGELFF
TGTGCCAGCAGCCTTAGCGGGGGGGACACCGGGGAGCTGTTTTTT
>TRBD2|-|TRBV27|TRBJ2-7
CASSLEGGPAITYEQYF
TGTGCCAGCAGTTTAGAGGGAGGGCCGGCAATAACCTACGAGCAGTACTTC
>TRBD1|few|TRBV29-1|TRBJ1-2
CSATTGAHGYTF
TGCAGCGCCACGACAGGGGCCCATGGCTACACCTTC
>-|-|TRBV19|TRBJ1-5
CASSSRASNQPQHF
TGTGCCAGTAGTAGCAGGGCAAGCAATCAGCCCCAGCATTTT
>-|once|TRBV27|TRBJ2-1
CASSLGLSYNEQFF
TGTGCCAGCAGTTTGGGCCTCTCCTACAATGAGCAGTTCTTC
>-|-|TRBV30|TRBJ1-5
CAWRGGSNQPQHF
TGTGCCTGGAGGGGGGGTAGTAATCAGCCCCAGCATTTT
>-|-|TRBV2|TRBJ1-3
CASTISSIAGNTIYF
TGTGCCAGCACAATTTCAAGTATAGCTGGAAACACCATATATTTT